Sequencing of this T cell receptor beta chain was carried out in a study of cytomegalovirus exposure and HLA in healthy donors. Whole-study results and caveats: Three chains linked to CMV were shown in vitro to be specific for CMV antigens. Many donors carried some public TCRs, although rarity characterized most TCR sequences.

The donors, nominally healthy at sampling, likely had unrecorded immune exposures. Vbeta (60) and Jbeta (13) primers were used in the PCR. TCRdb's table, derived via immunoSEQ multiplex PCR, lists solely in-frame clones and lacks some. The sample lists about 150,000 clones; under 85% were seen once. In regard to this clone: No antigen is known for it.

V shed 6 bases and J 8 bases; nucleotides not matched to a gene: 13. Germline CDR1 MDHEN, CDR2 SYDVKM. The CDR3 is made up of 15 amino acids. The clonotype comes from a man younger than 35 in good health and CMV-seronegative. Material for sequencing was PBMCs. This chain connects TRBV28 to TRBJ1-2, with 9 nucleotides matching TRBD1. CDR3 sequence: CASRYTGGAEGGYTF. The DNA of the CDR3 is TGTGCCAGCAGGTATACAGGGGGCGCGGAAGGAGGCTACACCTTC.